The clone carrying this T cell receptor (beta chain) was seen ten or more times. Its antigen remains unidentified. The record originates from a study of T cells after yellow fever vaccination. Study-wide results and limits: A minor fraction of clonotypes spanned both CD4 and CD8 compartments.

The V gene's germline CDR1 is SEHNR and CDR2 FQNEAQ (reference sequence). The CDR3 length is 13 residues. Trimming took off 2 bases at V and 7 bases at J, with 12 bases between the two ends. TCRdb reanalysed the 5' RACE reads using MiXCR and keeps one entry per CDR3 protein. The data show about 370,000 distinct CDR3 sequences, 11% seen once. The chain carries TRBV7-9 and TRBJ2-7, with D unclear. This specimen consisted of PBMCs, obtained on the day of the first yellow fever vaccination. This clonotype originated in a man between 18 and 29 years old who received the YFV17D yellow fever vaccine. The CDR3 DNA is TGTGCCAGCAGCTTATATCCGGGCATGGAGCAGTACTTC. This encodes CASSLYPGMEQYF.